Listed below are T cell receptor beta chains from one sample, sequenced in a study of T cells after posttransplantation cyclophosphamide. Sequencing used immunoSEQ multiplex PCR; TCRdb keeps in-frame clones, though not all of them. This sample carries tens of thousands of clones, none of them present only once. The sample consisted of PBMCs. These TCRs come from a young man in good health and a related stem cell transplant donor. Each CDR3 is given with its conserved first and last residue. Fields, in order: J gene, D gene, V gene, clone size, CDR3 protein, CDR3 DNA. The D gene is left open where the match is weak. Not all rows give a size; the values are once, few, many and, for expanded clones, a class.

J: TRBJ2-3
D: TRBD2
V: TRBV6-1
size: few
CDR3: CASSEALSGGPSPSTDTQYF
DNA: TGTGCCAGCAGTGAAGCGCTCAGCGGGGGCCCCTCTCCTAGCACAGATACGCAGTATTTT

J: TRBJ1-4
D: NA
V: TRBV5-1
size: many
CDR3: CASSLEAGLEEKLFF
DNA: TGCGCCAGCAGCTTGGAGGCAGGGTTGGAAGAAAAACTGTTTTTT

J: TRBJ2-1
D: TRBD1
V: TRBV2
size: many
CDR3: CASSEDRGWEQFF
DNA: TGTGCCAGCTCCGAGGACAGGGGATGGGAGCAGTTCTTC

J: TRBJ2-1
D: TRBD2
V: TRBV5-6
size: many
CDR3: CASSLRAGSSYNEQFF
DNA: TGTGCCAGCAGCTTAAGAGCGGGGAGCTCCTACAATGAGCAGTTCTTC

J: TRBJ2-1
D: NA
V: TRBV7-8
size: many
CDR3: CASSRQFNEQFF
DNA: TGTGCCAGCAGCAGACAGTTCAATGAGCAGTTCTTC

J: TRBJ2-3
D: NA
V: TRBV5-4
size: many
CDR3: CVSSSGQPDTQYF
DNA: TGTGTCAGCAGCAGCGGACAGCCAGATACGCAGTATTTT

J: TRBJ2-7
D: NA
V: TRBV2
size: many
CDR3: CASSHFAGSSYEQYF
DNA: TGTGCCAGCAGTCATTTTGCAGGGAGCTCCTACGAGCAGTACTTC

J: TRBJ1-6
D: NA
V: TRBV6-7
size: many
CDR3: CASSRSPLHF
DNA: TGTGCCAGCAGTCGTTCACCCCTCCACTTT

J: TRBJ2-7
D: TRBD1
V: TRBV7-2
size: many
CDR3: CASSQAGTATYEQYF
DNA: TGTGCCAGCAGCCAAGCCGGGACAGCGACCTACGAGCAGTACTTC

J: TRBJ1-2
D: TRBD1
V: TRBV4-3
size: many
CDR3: CASSQDVGQGHGYTF
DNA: TGCGCCAGCAGCCAAGATGTAGGACAGGGACATGGCTACACCTTC

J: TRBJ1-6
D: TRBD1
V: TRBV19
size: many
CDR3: CASSRRTGGHSPLHF
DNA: TGTGCCAGTAGTCGCCGGACAGGGGGACATTCACCCCTCCACTTT

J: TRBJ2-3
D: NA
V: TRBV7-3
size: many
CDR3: CASSLDGGRPDTQYF
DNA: TGTGCCAGCAGCCTTGACGGGGGGCGTCCAGATACGCAGTATTTT

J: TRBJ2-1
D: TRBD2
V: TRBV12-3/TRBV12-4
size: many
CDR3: CASSLIAGAPSSYNEQFF
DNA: TGTGCCAGCAGTTTAATAGCGGGGGCCCCCTCCTCCTACAATGAGCAGTTCTTC

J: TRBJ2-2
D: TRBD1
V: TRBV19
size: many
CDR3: CASSSSGSGGPGGTGELFF
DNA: TGTGCCAGTAGTTCGAGTGGGTCAGGGGGTCCCGGTGGCACCGGGGAGCTGTTTTTT

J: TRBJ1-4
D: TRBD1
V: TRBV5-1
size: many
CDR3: CASSRDRGANEKLFF
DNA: TGCGCCAGCAGCCGAGACAGGGGTGCTAATGAAAAACTGTTTTTT

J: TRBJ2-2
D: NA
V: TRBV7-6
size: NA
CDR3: CASSLRRVNTGELFF
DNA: TGTGCCAGCAGCTTAAGGAGGGTTAACACCGGGGAGCTGTTTTTT

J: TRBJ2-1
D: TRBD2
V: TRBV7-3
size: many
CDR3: CASSPLLAGLDEQFF
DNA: TGTGCCAGCAGCCCCCTCCTAGCGGGGTTAGATGAGCAGTTCTTC

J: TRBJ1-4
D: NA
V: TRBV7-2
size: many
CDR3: CASSLNRFSEKLFF
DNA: TGTGCCAGCAGCTTAAACAGGTTTAGCGAAAAACTGTTTTTT

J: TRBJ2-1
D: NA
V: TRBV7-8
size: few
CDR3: CASSLVGRNRDLYNEQFF
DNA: TGTGCCAGCAGCTTAGTAGGTAGGAACAGGGATCTCTACAATGAGCAGTTCTTC

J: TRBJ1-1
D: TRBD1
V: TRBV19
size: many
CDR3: CASRPGGTGGISRNTEAFF
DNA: TGTGCCAGTAGACCGGGAGGGACAGGGGGCATTTCGAGGAACACTGAAGCTTTCTTT

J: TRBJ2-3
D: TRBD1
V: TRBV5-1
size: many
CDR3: CASSREDRGMDTQYF
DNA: TGCGCCAGCAGCCGCGAGGACAGGGGTATGGATACGCAGTATTTT

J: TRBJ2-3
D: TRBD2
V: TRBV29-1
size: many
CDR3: CSVRAGGTSTDTQYF
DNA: TGCAGCGTGAGGGCCGGGGGGACTAGCACAGATACGCAGTATTTT

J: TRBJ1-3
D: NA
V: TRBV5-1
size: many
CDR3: CASSLGTSGNTIYF
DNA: TGCGCCAGCAGCTTGGGGACTTCTGGAAACACCATATATTTT

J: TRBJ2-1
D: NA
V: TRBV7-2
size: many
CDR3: CASSLGGTRSYNEQFF
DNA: TGTGCCAGCAGCTTAGGGGGCACCCGGTCCTACAATGAGCAGTTCTTC

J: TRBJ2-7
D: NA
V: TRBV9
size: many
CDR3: CASSVRGSSYEQYF
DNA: TGTGCCAGCAGCGTCAGGGGTAGTTCCTACGAGCAGTACTTC

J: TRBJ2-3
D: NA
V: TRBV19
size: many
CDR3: CASSALFSGSTDTQYF
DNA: TGTGCCAGTAGTGCCCTTTTTAGCGGTAGCACAGATACGCAGTATTTT

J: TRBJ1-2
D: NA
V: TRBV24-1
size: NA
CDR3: CATADFGGYTF
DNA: TGTGCCACCGCCGACTTTGGAGGCTACACCTTC

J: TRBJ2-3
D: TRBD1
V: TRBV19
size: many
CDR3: CASSHPGQEMDTQYF
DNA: TGTGCCAGTAGTCACCCGGGACAGGAAATGGATACGCAGTATTTT

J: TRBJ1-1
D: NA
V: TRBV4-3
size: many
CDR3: CASSQGPVGGSAFF
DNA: TGCGCCAGCAGCCAAGGTCCCGTCGGGGGGTCGGCTTTCTTT

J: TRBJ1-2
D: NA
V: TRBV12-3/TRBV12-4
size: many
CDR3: CASSLRGLYGYTF
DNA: TGTGCCAGCAGTCTACGGGGATTATATGGCTACACCTTC

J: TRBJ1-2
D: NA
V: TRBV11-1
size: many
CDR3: CASSYTEHYGYTF
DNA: TGTGCCAGCAGCTACACAGAACACTATGGCTACACCTTC

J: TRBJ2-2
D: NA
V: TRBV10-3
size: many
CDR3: CAITEPGFTGELFF
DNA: TGTGCCATCACCGAGCCCGGGTTCACCGGGGAGCTGTTTTTT

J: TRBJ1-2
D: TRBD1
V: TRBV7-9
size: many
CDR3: CASSFTGGANYGYTF
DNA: TGTGCCAGCAGCTTCACAGGGGGCGCGAACTATGGCTACACCTTC

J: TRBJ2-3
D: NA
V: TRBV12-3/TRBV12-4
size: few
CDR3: CASSLPVGARSTDTQYF
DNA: TGTGCCAGCAGTCTCCCTGTAGGGGCCCGAAGCACAGATACGCAGTATTTT

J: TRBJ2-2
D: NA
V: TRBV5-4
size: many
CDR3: CASSLGQGGGELFF
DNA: TGTGCCAGCAGCTTGGGACAGGGAGGCGGGGAGCTGTTTTTT

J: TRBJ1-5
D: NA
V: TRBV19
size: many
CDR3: CATTGTYSNQPQHF
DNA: TGTGCCACTACAGGGACATATAGCAATCAGCCCCAGCATTTT

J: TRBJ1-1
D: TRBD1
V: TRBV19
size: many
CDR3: CASSITGTGIGKAFF
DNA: TGTGCCAGTAGTATAACCGGGACAGGGATCGGAAAAGCTTTCTTT

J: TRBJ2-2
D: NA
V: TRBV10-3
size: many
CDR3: CAISEHDGSRGTGELFF
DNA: TGTGCCATCAGTGAGCATGATGGGTCAAGGGGGACCGGGGAGCTGTTTTTT

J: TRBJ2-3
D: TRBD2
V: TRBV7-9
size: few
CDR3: CASSPSGGLTDTQYF
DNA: TGTGCCAGCAGCCCTAGCGGGGGACTCACAGATACGCAGTATTTT

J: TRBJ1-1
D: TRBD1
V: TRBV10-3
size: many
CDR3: CAISEGQGSTEAFF
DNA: TGTGCCATCAGTGAGGGACAGGGTTCAACTGAAGCTTTCTTT

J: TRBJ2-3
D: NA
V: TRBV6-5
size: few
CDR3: CASSWGGADTDTQYF
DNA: TGTGCCAGCAGTTGGGGGGGGGCCGACACAGATACGCAGTATTTT

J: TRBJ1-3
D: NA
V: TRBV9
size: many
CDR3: CASSAARTGYTIYF
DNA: TGTGCCAGCAGCGCTGCCAGAACAGGGTACACCATATATTTT

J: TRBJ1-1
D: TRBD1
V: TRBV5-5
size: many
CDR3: CASSLVGQGGTEAFF
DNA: TGTGCCAGCAGCTTGGTGGGACAGGGTGGCACTGAAGCTTTCTTT

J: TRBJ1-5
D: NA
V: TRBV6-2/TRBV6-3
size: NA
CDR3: CASSDSRLPQHF
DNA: TGTGCCAGCAGCGACAGCCGGCTTCCCCAGCATTTT

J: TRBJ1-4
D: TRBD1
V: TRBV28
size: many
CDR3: CASGWTGLNEKLFF
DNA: TGTGCCAGCGGCTGGACAGGGCTTAATGAAAAACTGTTTTTT

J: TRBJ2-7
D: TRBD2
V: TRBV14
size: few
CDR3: CASSWSGGPYEQYF
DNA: TGTGCCAGCAGTTGGAGCGGGGGTCCCTACGAGCAGTACTTC

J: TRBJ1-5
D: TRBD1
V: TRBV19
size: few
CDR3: CASRSQGSTHQPQHF
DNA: TGTGCCAGTAGATCACAGGGGAGTACGCATCAGCCCCAGCATTTT

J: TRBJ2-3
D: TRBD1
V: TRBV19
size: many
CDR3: CASSRSSGGSTDTQYF
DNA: TGTGCCAGTAGTAGAAGTTCAGGGGGTAGCACAGATACGCAGTATTTT

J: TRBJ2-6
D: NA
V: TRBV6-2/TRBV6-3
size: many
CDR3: CASRLSGANVLTF
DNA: TGTGCCAGCAGACTATCTGGGGCCAACGTCCTGACTTTC

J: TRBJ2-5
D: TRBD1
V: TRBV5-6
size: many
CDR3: CASSLGGTGARETQYF
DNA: TGTGCCAGCAGCTTGGGCGGGACAGGGGCTCGAGAGACCCAGTACTTC

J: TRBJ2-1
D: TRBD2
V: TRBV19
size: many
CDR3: CASKGTSGPYNEQFF
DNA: TGTGCCAGTAAAGGGACTAGCGGACCCTACAATGAGCAGTTCTTC